These 10 T cell receptor beta chains originate from one sample sequenced in a study of CD8 T cells in ankylosing spondylitis. MiXCR was run by TCRdb on the 5' RACE reads, yielding one entry per CDR3 protein. The data hold 230,000 or so distinct CDR3 sequences, with 15% to 20% observed a single time. The material sequenced was blood, either unsorted or a sorted T cell fraction (not recorded which). The receptors here all came from a male donor with ankylosing spondylitis or in good health (not recorded which).

The sample holds one count of this clonotype. The chain employs TRBV3-1 and TRBJ2-1; tentatively, D is TRBD1 (6 bases). Germline V gene sequence: CDR1 LGHDT, CDR2 YNNKEL (reference sequence). Deletions cut 0 bases from V and 7 bases from J, with 19 bases between. The CDR3 contains 17 residues. The DNA of the CDR3 is TGTGCCAGCAGCCAAGATGTTTGGGCAGGGGTGTTTAATGAGCAGTTCTTC. Its protein product is CASSQDVWAGVFNEQFF.

The chain carries TRBV29-1 and TRBJ2-1; D uncertain. Deletions cut 5 bases from V and 4 bases from J, with 15 bases between. CDR3 length equals 14 residues. Germline CDR1 and CDR2: SQVTM and ANQGSEA. Here the CDR3 reads CSVTSMAAYNEQFF. The CDR3 DNA reads TGCAGCGTTACGTCGATGGCCGCTTACAATGAGCAGTTCTTC.

This clonotype has just a few counts. The CDR3 DNA reads as TGTGCCAGCACCATAACCGGGACCCCTATATCCTACGAGCAGTACTTC. It codes for CASTITGTPISYEQYF. The genes are TRBV28 and TRBJ2-7; D might be TRBD1 or TRBD2, each matching 5 bases. CDR1 is MDHEN and CDR2 is SYDVKM in the germline V gene. The CDR3 is made up of 16 amino acids. The V and J ends lost 7 bases and 1 base respectively, with 20 bases between them.

The genes are TRBV7-9 and TRBJ2-2; possible D gene TRBD1, 6 bases. Looked up from germline, CDR1 is SEHNR and CDR2 is FQNEAQ (reference sequence). V was trimmed by 2 bases and J by 1 base, leaving 8 bases between them. The CDR3 is 15 residues long. CDR3 residues: CASSLTTGNTGELFF. The CDR3 coding sequence is TGTGCCAGCAGCTTAACGACAGGGAACACCGGGGAGCTGTTTTTT.

This sequence joins TRBV5-6 and TRBJ2-7; D possibly corresponds to TRBD1 (6 bases). V lost 4 bases, J lost 2 bases, and 16 bases lay in between. The germline gives CDR1 SGHDT, CDR2 YYEEEE. This CDR3 has 15 residues. The CDR3 DNA is TGTGCCAGCAGCCCCCAGCCGGGACAAGCCTACGAGCAGTACTTC. Translating gives CASSPQPGQAYEQYF.

V and J are TRBV7-2 and TRBJ2-7; 8 bases line up with TRBD1. CDR1 is SGHTA, CDR2 FQGNSA, per germline. The CDR3 runs to 15 residues. J was trimmed by 5 bases and V by 5 bases; bases with no gene match: 11. CDR3 amino acids: CASSGWDRNLDEQYF. The CDR3 coding sequence is TGTGCCAGCAGCGGCTGGGACAGGAACTTGGACGAGCAGTACTTC.

This clonotype was recorded a few times. V gene TRBV7-2 combines with J gene TRBJ2-1; a possible D gene is TRBD2 (5 bases). The CDR3 totals 14 residues. The V end was cut by 8 bases, the J end by 8 bases, with 19 bases between. CDR1 is SGHTA, CDR2 FQGNSA, per germline. CDR3 sequence: CASGLGLLGDEQFF. In DNA, the CDR3 is TGTGCCAGCGGGCTGGGCCTACTGGGAGATGAGCAGTTCTTC.

In this sample, this clonotype turned up many times. The junction departs from the called germline gene at one end, perhaps through a read error. V is TRBV29-1 and J is TRBJ2-2; 7 bases align to TRBD2. CDR3 size: 15 residues. Looked up from germline, CDR1 is SQVTM and CDR2 is ANQGSEA. The CDR3 bases are TGCAGCGCTGAAGAGGCGGGAGTAGAGACCGGGGAGCTGTTTTTT. The encoded protein is CSAEEAGVETGELFF.

Only a few counts were recorded for this clonotype. V and J are TRBV2 and TRBJ2-5, with a weak D call TRBD1 (7 bases). The CDR3 totals 18 residues. V lost 7 bases to trimming and J lost 5 bases, with 29 bases between them. CDR1 SNHLY and CDR2 FYNNEI come from the germline V gene. DNA of the CDR3: TGTGCCAGCAACCTATCACCGGGGGACAGCGAGAGATGGGAGACCCAGTACTTC. It encodes CASNLSPGDSERWETQYF.

This clonotype was counted a few times. The chain carries TRBV5-1 and TRBJ2-1; 7 nucleotides agree with TRBD2. The CDR3 is 13 residues long. Germline-derived CDR1 and CDR2 are SGHRS and YFSETQ. After removal of 3 bases from V and 3 bases from J, the junction contained 0 bases not matched to a gene. For the CDR3, the DNA is TGCGCCAGCAGCTGGACTAGCTACAATGAGCAGTTCTTC. Translation gives CASSWTSYNEQFF. Filled out from reference TRBV5-1 and TRBJ2-1, the complete variable domain reads KAGVTQTPRYLIKTRGQQVTLSCSPISGHRSVSWYQQTPGQGLQFLFEYFSETQRNKGNFPGRFSGRQFSNSRSEMNVSTLELGDSALYLCASSWTSYNEQFFGPGTRLTVL.